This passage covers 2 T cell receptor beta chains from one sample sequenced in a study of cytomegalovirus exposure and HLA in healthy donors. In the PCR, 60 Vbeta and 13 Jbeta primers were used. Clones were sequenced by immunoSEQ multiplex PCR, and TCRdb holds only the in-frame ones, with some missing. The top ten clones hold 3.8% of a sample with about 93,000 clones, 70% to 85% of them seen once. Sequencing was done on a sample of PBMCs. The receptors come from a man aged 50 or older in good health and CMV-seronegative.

The CDR3 here is CASSPGLTNTEAFF. The CDR3 DNA reads TGTGCCAGCAGCCCCGGACTGACTAACACTGAAGCTTTCTTT. The V gene is TRBV6-5, the J gene TRBJ1-1; no reliable D call. Trimming took 6 bases from V and 2 from J, leaving 13 bases between them. The length of the CDR3 is 14 residues. Germline CDR1 MNHEY, CDR2 SVGAGI.

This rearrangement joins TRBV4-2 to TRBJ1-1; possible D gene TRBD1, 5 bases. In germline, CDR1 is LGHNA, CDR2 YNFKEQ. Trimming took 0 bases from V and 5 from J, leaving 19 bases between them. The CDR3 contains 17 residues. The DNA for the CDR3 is TGTGCCAGCAGCCAAGATCTTCCCGGTGGGGGAGGAACTGAAGCTTTCTTT. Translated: CASSQDLPGGGGTEAFF.